The next 10 T cell receptor beta chains were all read from a single sample in a study of shared clonotypes between healthy human individuals. The assay was immunoSEQ multiplex PCR, and TCRdb's table has in-frame clones only and misses some. The repertoire consists of some 2,000,000 clones, with approximately 96% occurring once and the leading ten covering roughly 0.13%. The specimen was naive CD4+ T cells sorted from blood. Subset specified: CD45RA+ positively selected. These receptors were taken from a man in his late teens or twenties in good health.

The gene calls are TRBV2 and TRBJ2-2; D possibly matches TRBD1 or TRBD2 (5 bases each). This CDR3 spans 16 amino acids. V lost 2 bases to trimming and J lost 4 bases, with 14 bases between them. Per the germline V gene, CDR1 is SNHLY and CDR2 is FYNNEI. CDR3 bases: TGTGCCAGCAGTGAATGGGACCAGGTCTTCACCGGGGAGCTGTTTTTT. Residues: CASSEWDQVFTGELFF.

The V call is TRBV4-3, the J call TRBJ1-3; D possibly corresponds to TRBD1 (6 bases). Germline V gene data show CDR1 as LGHNA and CDR2 as YSLEER. This CDR3 region has 15 residues. The V gene lost 1 base and the J gene lost 4 bases, with 11 bases spanning the gap. This CDR3 is CASSQGGAVGNTIYF. The CDR3 nucleotides read TGCGCCAGCAGCCAAGGGGGGGCCGTGGGAAACACCATATATTTT.

The gene calls are TRBV7-9 and TRBJ1-2, with 12 nucleotides matching TRBD1. The CDR3 consists of 15 residues. The V segment lost 1 base and the J segment 7 bases; nucleotides outside the gene matches: 4. Germline V gene data show CDR1 as SEHNR and CDR2 as FQNEAQ (reference sequence). CDR3 in amino acids: CASSLVGQGALGYTF. The CDR3 nucleotides are TGTGCCAGCAGCTTAGTGGGACAGGGGGCGCTTGGCTACACCTTC. Together with reference TRBV7-9 and TRBJ1-2, the CDR3 gives the full variable domain: DTGVSQNPRHKITKRGQNVTFRCDPISEHNRLYWYRQTLGQGPEFLTYFQNEAQLEKSRLLSDRFSAERPKGSFSTLEIQRTEQGDSAMYLCASSLVGQGALGYTFGSGTRLTVV.

The chain recombines TRBV6-1 with TRBJ1-1; unclear D gene. CDR3 length: 13 amino acids. V was pared by 4 bases and J by 4 bases, with 10 bases between. The germline V gene encodes CDR1 MNHNS and CDR2 SASEGT. CDR3 nucleotide sequence: TGTGCCAGCAGTGCTGAGGGAGGCACTGAAGCTTTCTTT. Its protein product is CASSAEGGTEAFF.

V is TRBV7-9 and J is TRBJ1-2; TRBD1 matches 7 bases. The junction had 7 bases not matched to a gene; V was cut back by 4 bases and J by 2 bases. Germline CDR1 SEHNR, CDR2 FQNEAQ (reference sequence). The CDR3 sequence is 15 residues long. Here the CDR3 reads CASSSNKGQNYGYTF. The CDR3, as DNA: TGTGCCAGCAGCTCCAACAAGGGACAGAACTATGGCTACACCTTC.

The CDR3 sequence: CASSLDGTRTDTQYF. The CDR3 DNA follows: TGTGCCAGCAGCTTAGACGGGACCCGCACAGATACGCAGTATTTT. The chain carries TRBV11-2 and TRBJ2-3; D possibly uses TRBD1 or TRBD2 (5 bases each). Trimming removed 0 bases from V and 1 base from J, with 8 bases in between. The CDR3 runs 15 residues. Germline V CDR1 and CDR2: SGHAT, FQNNGV.

This clone was seen more than once but under ten times. The CDR3 protein is CASSLLGSGGELFF. In DNA, the CDR3 is TGTGCCAGCAGCTTATTGGGTTCTGGCGGGGAGCTGTTTTTT. The V call is TRBV7-9, the J call TRBJ2-2; D unclear. CDR1 and CDR2 from the germline V gene are SEHNR and FQNEAQ (reference sequence). With 2 bases removed from V and 7 bases from J, the gap between germline ends came to 11 bases. CDR3 length equals 14 residues.

The chain has TRBV10-1 and TRBJ1-3; D is possibly TRBD1 (6 bases). CDR3 length: 13 amino acids. Germline V CDR1 and CDR2: WNHNN, SYGVQD (reference sequence). Trimming removed 5 bases at V and 4 bases at J, with 9 bases between. In DNA form, the CDR3 reads TGCGCCAGCAGTTCCGACAGGGGAAACACCATATATTTT. This sequence encodes CASSSDRGNTIYF.

The CDR3 is CAAPKDDGRVPWGTDQPQHF. CDR3 sequence (DNA): TGTGCCGCACCAAAAGATGATGGGAGGGTCCCATGGGGGACAGATCAGCCCCAGCATTTT. The chain is built from TRBV5-4 and TRBJ1-5, with 7 nucleotides matching TRBD1. Germline CDR1 reads SGHNT; CDR2 reads YYREEE (reference sequence). This CDR3 region has 20 residues. J gave up 5 bases and V 10 bases, and 30 bases lay outside the gene matches.

This clone has a single count. The CDR3 sequence is CASSPGQGFGGYTF. As DNA, the CDR3 is TGTGCCAGCTCCCCGGGACAGGGGTTTGGAGGCTACACCTTC. The chain employs TRBV18 and TRBJ1-2; 10 bases line up with TRBD1. The germline gives CDR1 KGHSH, CDR2 LQKENI. The CDR3 contains 14 residues. With 6 bases clipped from V and 8 bases from J, the junction kept 9 bases outside the gene matches.